This T cell receptor beta chain stems from a study of blood T cell repertoires in COVID-19 (dated by TCRdb to 2018 to 2021). General notes on the study: Samples from collaborators originated in the United States, Italy and Spain and spanned both the acute and convalescent phases of COVID-19. Nearly every sample came with metadata listing a de-identified subject ID, COVID-19 status, age in years and sex. A freely available public database, intended as a resource for researchers studying the immune response to SARS-CoV-2, is where the repertoires were released. The material from the prospective study consisted of cDNA or gDNA derived from T cells, B-cell-depleted T cells, or PBMCs. Deeply sampled blood TCRbeta repertoires from subjects exposed to, actively infected with, or recovered from COVID-19 were included in the dataset. Samples were obtained from the ongoing ImmuneRACE study (first 160 participants) and from 950 to 1,500 subjects provided by 6 global collaborators. HLA class I and class II types, where available, came from metadata supplied by the sample provider rather than from assay-based typing. Overall study outcomes, separate from this receptor: Clinical and demographic metadata were provided uncurated, with the amount varying by source and participant.

V loses 0 bases, J loses 3 bases, and the germline ends lie 10 bases apart. CDR1 and CDR2 are read off the germline V gene (reference sequence) as SEHNR and FQNEAQ. CDR3 length: 15 amino acids, cysteine to phenylalanine. Of the read, only the CDR3 DNA is kept; its 45 bases are in frame from base 1. The immunoSEQ Assay, a bias-controlled multiplex PCR, was used to amplify TCRbeta CDR3 regions from genomic DNA. Processing in the source paper ran as follows. The number of nucleated cells in each sample was estimated from the amplification of reference gene primers within the assay. To quantify the absolute abundance of each unique TCRbeta CDR3 rearrangement, sequence reads were collapsed and filtered. Productive Simpson clonality was computed per sample as the square root of Simpson's diversity index over productive rearrangements. The table was pulled from immuneACCESS by TCRdb, which kept in-frame rearrangements only. Such tables lose some clones; where checked, under half of the loss comes from unresolved V genes, and the rest has no known cause. That table is the source of V, J and clone size, and D and trimming were worked out from the DNA. Counted in this sample were some 78,000 clones; about 89% of them appeared once. The leading ten clones occupy about 5% of the sample.

Worth noting for this clone: No antigen is known for it. Base qualities are missing; no much larger clone stands one base away.

Collaborating institutions collected whole blood in K2EDTA tubes following their own protocols. For TCRbeta analysis, collaborator samples were shipped as frozen whole blood, as isolated PBMCs, or as DNA extracted from either sample type. The sample taken for sequencing was peripheral blood. The sequence was obtained from a man aged 45-65 years with active or convalescent COVID-19. Here the chain combines TRBV7-9 and TRBJ2-3; a tentative D match to TRBD1 spans 6 bases. The CDR3 has the sequence CASSLASGQTDTQYF. Read as DNA, the sequence is TGTGCCAGCAGCTTAGCATCCGGACAGACAGATACGCAGTATTTT.